This T cell receptor (beta chain) came from a study of OX40 agonist ivuxolimab in advanced cancers. Produced via immunoSEQ multiplex PCR; TCRdb's table is partial and in-frame only. The sample holds tens of thousands of clones, 79% seen once. Germline CDR1 SQVTM, CDR2 ANQGSEA. Germline trimming cut 6 bases from V and 4 bases from J; bases unmatched to any gene: 11. This CDR3 is built from 14 residues. The sequences come from CD4+ or CD8+ T cells sorted from blood, collected in a trial of the OX40 agonist ivuxolimab. The chain has TRBV29-1 and TRBJ1-1; 7 bases align to TRBD1. This clonotype originated in an adult with an advanced solid tumor such as melanoma, head and neck, liver or kidney cancer. CDR3 protein: CSVNRQGGVTEAFF. For the CDR3, the DNA is TGCAGCGTCAACCGACAGGGTGGGGTCACTGAAGCTTTCTTT.